The T cell receptor (beta chain) under discussion was sequenced for a study of blood T cell repertoires in COVID-19. V was pared by 6 bases and J by 5 bases, with 7 bases of the junction left unmatched. Germline V gene data show CDR1 as SGHTA and CDR2 as FQGNSA. The CDR3 is 15 residues long. Authors' analysis steps: Amplification of reference gene primers was used by the study to estimate nucleated cell counts. The protocol was immunoSEQ multiplex PCR, while the TCRdb copy is restricted to in-frame clones and leaves out a portion. D and trimming were read from the DNA, whereas the V and J calls and clone size are those reported in that table. This table has around 290,000 clones, roughly 92% appearing once.

The chain couples TRBV7-2 to TRBJ2-1; TRBD2 matches at 10 bases. The specimen was peripheral blood. The receptor comes from a woman in her twenties or thirties with COVID-19, enrolled during active disease. CDR3 sequence reads: CASRPSGSAHNEQFF. The CDR3 coding sequence is TGTGCCAGCAGACCTAGCGGGAGTGCCCACAATGAGCAGTTCTTC.